This T cell receptor (beta chain) was retrieved from a study of control samples from healthy donors and cancer patients. Repertoires were generated with immunoSEQ multiplex PCR, while TCRdb's copy carries only in-frame clones and drops some. Seen here are roughly 88,000 clones, around four fifths observed once, and the top ten hold approximately 20%. The CDR3 runs 14 residues. V was clipped by 7 bases and J by 6 bases, with 19 bases between them. Germline V gives CDR1 MNHNY, CDR2 SVGAGI (reference sequence). The chain recombines TRBV6-6 with TRBJ2-7; D gene uncertain. The sequencing sample was made of blood. The origin of this receptor is a man aged 25 to 40 in good health. The DNA for the CDR3 is TGTGCCAGCACCGACCCTCCCGCAGTAGGCGAGCAGTACTTC. Translating it yields CASTDPPAVGEQYF.